This T cell receptor (beta chain) was documented in a study of control samples from healthy donors and cancer patients. TCRdb keeps only in-frame clones here, not all; method: immunoSEQ multiplex PCR. The table shows under 80,000 clones, with approximately 93% occurring only once. Sequencing was carried out using PBMCs. This receptor was identified in a woman between 40 and 50 years old with lung cancer.

The CDR3 loop is CASSLRTGGNEKLFF. In DNA form, the CDR3 reads TGTGCCAGCAGTTTGCGGACAGGGGGTAATGAAAAACTGTTTTTT. The chain recombines TRBV28 with TRBJ1-4, with TRBD1 matching over 10 bases. V lost 3 bases and J lost 4; bases outside the gene matches: 2. This CDR3 region has 15 residues. Germline CDR1 and CDR2: MDHEN and SYDVKM. Supplemented by reference TRBV28 and TRBJ1-4, the full variable domain reads DVKVTQSSRYLVKRTGEKVFLECVQDMDHENMFWYRQDPGLGLRLIYFSYDVKMKEKGDIPEGYSVSREKKERFSLILESASTNQTSMYLCASSLRTGGNEKLFFGSGTQLSVL.